These 21 T cell receptor beta chains originate from one sample sequenced in a study of technical replicates of blood from a handful of donors. Only in-frame clones appear in the TCRdb table, and some are missing; sequencing was by immunoSEQ multiplex PCR. In the table there are about 97,000 clones, approximately 94% of which are singletons. Source material: T cells isolated from PBMCs. The receptors derive from a human donor in good health.

The chain is built from TRBV9 and TRBJ1-3; D is perhaps TRBD1 (6 bases). V gave up 4 bases and J gave up 0 bases, with 11 bases separating them. CDR1 is SGDLS, CDR2 YYNGEE, per germline. This CDR3 is built from 15 residues. Written as DNA, the CDR3 is TGTGCCAGCAGCCCCGGGACATACTCTGGAAACACCATATATTTT. It encodes CASSPGTYSGNTIYF.

The rearrangement uses TRBV11-2 and TRBJ2-3; TRBD1 agrees at 8 bases. Germline CDR1 and CDR2: SGHAT and FQNNGV. After removal of 1 base from V and 8 bases from J, the junction contained 5 bases not matched to a gene. This CDR3 is 14 amino acids long. Here the CDR3 DNA reads TGTGCCAGCAGCTTAGGCGGGACAGGCCGTACGCAGTATTTT. As protein: CASSLGGTGRTQYF.

The chain couples TRBV19 to TRBJ2-3; D might be TRBD1 (5 bases). Germline V lookup: CDR1 LNHDA, CDR2 SQIVND (reference sequence). The CDR3 covers 13 residues. Between the trimmed V and J ends, which lost 6 bases and 0 bases, there was a span of 7 bases. CDR3 bases: TGTGCCAGTAGAAGGGGAAGCACAGATACGCAGTATTTT. Its protein is CASRRGSTDTQYF. Full variable domain (remainder filled in from reference TRBV19 and TRBJ2-3): DGGITQSPKYLFRKEGQNVTLSCEQNLNHDAMYWYRQDPGQGLRLIYYSQIVNDFQKGDIAEGYSVSREKKESFPLTVTSAQKNPTAFYLCASRRGSTDTQYFGPGTRLTVL.

The gene calls are TRBV14 and TRBJ1-1; 7 bases fit TRBD1. The CDR3 extends over 13 amino acids. Germline lookup yields CDR1 SGHDN and CDR2 FVKESK. Trimming took 3 bases from V and 4 from J; bases not matched to a gene: 2. CDR3 amino acids: CASSQYRGTEAFF. CDR3 nucleotides: TGTGCCAGCAGCCAGTACAGGGGCACTGAAGCTTTCTTT.

This clone was seen just once. The chain recombines TRBV28 with TRBJ1-3; D not certain. Trimming cost V 2 bases and J 0 bases, with 8 bases left between them. This CDR3 comprises 15 residues. The germline gives CDR1 MDHEN, CDR2 SYDVKM. CDR3 sequence: CASSLSAYSGNTIYF. DNA of the CDR3: TGTGCCAGCAGTTTAAGCGCCTACTCTGGAAACACCATATATTTT.

This chain connects TRBV4-1 to TRBJ2-7; no firm D call. CDR3 size: 14 residues. Germline lookup yields CDR1 MGHRA and CDR2 YSYEKL. Trimming shortened V by 1 base and J by 3 bases, and 10 bases separated the two germline ends. CDR3 DNA: TGCGCCAGCAGCCAAGCGGTTTCCGTCTACGAGCAGTACTTC. It codes for CASSQAVSVYEQYF.

The rearrangement links TRBV10-3 to TRBJ1-2, with D perhaps TRBD1 (6 bases). V shed 8 bases and J shed 7 bases, with 17 bases lying between them. The CDR3 is 13 amino acids. Germline-derived CDR1 and CDR2 are ENHRY and SYGVKD. The CDR3, as DNA: TGTGCCATCCGAATATCGGCAGGGGCTGGCTACACCTTC. Amino acid sequence: CAIRISAGAGYTF.

The rearrangement joins TRBV6-6 to TRBJ1-5, with TRBD1 matching over 7 bases. Per germline, CDR1 MNHNY and CDR2 SVGAGI (reference sequence). This CDR3 comprises 14 residues. Unmatched junction bases numbered 7, after V lost 6 bases and J lost 5 bases. The DNA of the CDR3 is TGTGCCAGCAGCCTGAGGGGGCAGGATCAGCCCCAGCATTTT. Translating gives CASSLRGQDQPQHF.

This chain connects TRBV7-9 to TRBJ2-3; 12 bases agree with TRBD2. Germline V gives CDR1 SEHNR, CDR2 FQNEAQ (reference sequence). The CDR3 has 15 residues. J was trimmed by 6 bases and V by 7 bases; bases with no gene match: 8. CDR3 bases: TGTGCCAGCACCCCATCGGGACTAGCGGGTGATACGCAGTATTTT. Translation gives CASTPSGLAGDTQYF.

Only one count was recorded for this clone. The CDR3 DNA is TGTGCCAGCAGCCCCAATTTGGGGGCTAACACCGGGGAGCTGTTTTTT. This codes for CASSPNLGANTGELFF. This chain uses TRBV7-2 with TRBJ2-2, with a tentative D call TRBD1 (6 bases). Germline CDR1 SGHTA, CDR2 FQGNSA. V was pared by 5 bases and J by 2 bases, with 15 bases between. The CDR3 has 16 residues.

V and J are TRBV6-5 and TRBJ2-3; 7 nucleotides line up with TRBD2. Germline-derived CDR1 and CDR2 are MNHEY and SVGAGI. Trimming took 8 bases from V and 1 from J; bases not matched to a gene: 6. The length of the CDR3 is 14 residues. The CDR3 is CASGASGRTDTQYF. The CDR3 nucleotides read TGTGCCAGCGGAGCTAGCGGACGCACAGATACGCAGTATTTT.

The genes are TRBV2 and TRBJ1-3; tentatively, D is TRBD1 (5 bases). CDR1 and CDR2 from the germline V gene are SNHLY and FYNNEI. Trimming took off 6 bases at V and 0 bases at J, with 12 bases between the two ends. The CDR3 sequence is 15 residues long. CDR3: CASSRDSSSGNTIYF. CDR3 coding DNA: TGTGCCAGCAGCCGAGACAGCTCCTCTGGAAACACCATATATTTT.

The chain is built from TRBV19 and TRBJ1-1; tentatively, D is TRBD1 (5 bases). Deletions cut 7 bases from V and 0 bases from J, with 12 bases between. CDR1 is LNHDA and CDR2 is SQIVND in the germline V gene (reference sequence). This CDR3 is 14 amino acids long. In DNA, the CDR3 is TGTGCCAGTAAGGCACAGGTCATGAACACTGAAGCTTTCTTT. Its protein product is CASKAQVMNTEAFF.

V gene TRBV2 combines with J gene TRBJ1-3; TRBD1 is a possible D gene (5 bases). V lost 6 bases, J lost 2 bases, and 8 bases lay in between. This CDR3 has 13 residues. Germline-derived CDR1 and CDR2 are SNHLY and FYNNEI. The CDR3 is CASRPGTGNTIYF. In DNA, the CDR3 is TGTGCCAGCAGGCCAGGGACTGGAAACACCATATATTTT. Full variable domain (remainder filled in from reference TRBV2 and TRBJ1-3): EPEVTQTPSHQVTQMGQEVILRCVPISNHLYFYWYRQILGQKVEFLVSFYNNEISEKSEIFDDQFSVERPDGSNFTLKIRSTKLEDSAMYFCASRPGTGNTIYFGEGSWLTVV.

The CDR3 sequence: CAAGGLAGNEQFF. The CDR3 coding sequence is TGTGCCGCCGGGGGACTAGCGGGAAATGAGCAGTTCTTC. The chain employs TRBV2 and TRBJ2-1, with 13 nucleotides matching TRBD2. Germline CDR1 reads SNHLY; CDR2 reads FYNNEI. This CDR3 has 13 residues. The trim removed 11 bases at V and 7 bases at J, leaving 5 bases unmatched. Based on the CDR3 plus reference TRBV2 and TRBJ2-1, the full variable domain is EPEVTQTPSHQVTQMGQEVILRCVPISNHLYFYWYRQILGQKVEFLVSFYNNEISEKSEIFDDQFSVERPDGSNFTLKIRSTKLEDSAMYFCAAGGLAGNEQFFGPGTRLTVL.

The chain carries TRBV9 and TRBJ1-1; 7 nucleotides agree with TRBD1. Germline-derived CDR1 and CDR2 are SGDLS and YYNGEE. The CDR3 length is 13 residues. V was pared by 2 bases and J by 4 bases, with 2 bases of the junction left unmatched. The CDR3 spells CASSVRGPTEAFF. In DNA form, the CDR3 reads TGTGCCAGCAGCGTGAGGGGGCCCACTGAAGCTTTCTTT. Based on the CDR3 plus reference TRBV9 and TRBJ1-1, the full variable domain is DSGVTQTPKHLITATGQRVTLRCSPRSGDLSVYWYQQSLDQGLQFLIQYYNGEERAKGNILERFSAQQFPDLHSELNLSSLELGDSALYFCASSVRGPTEAFFGQGTRLTVV.

The chain couples TRBV10-1 to TRBJ2-5, with D tentatively TRBD2 (6 bases). Per germline, CDR1 WNHNN and CDR2 SYGVQD (reference sequence). The CDR3 length is 13 residues. Trimming took off 4 bases at V and 1 base at J, with 7 bases between the two ends. The CDR3 sequence: CASSVGGQETQYF. In DNA, the CDR3 is TGCGCCAGCAGTGTCGGGGGCCAAGAGACCCAGTACTTC.

As concerns this clone: At one end, the junction sequence differs from germline, possibly due to a read error. The chain employs TRBV5-6 and TRBJ1-1, with D tentatively TRBD1 (6 bases). The CDR3 is 12 amino acids. Germline loops: CDR1 SGHDT, CDR2 YYEEEE. The CDR3 loop reads CASSSWDTEAFF. The CDR3 DNA reads as TGTGCCAGCAGCTCCTGGGACACCGAAGCTTTCTTT.

This chain joins TRBV5-8 and TRBJ1-1; tentative D call: TRBD1 (5 bases). Per germline, CDR1 SGHTS and CDR2 YDEGEE. The V gene lost 3 bases and the J gene lost 2 bases, with 8 bases spanning the gap. CDR3 length: 13 amino acids. CDR3 coding DNA: TGTGCCAGCAGCTCACAGGTTAACACTGAAGCTTTCTTT. This gives the protein CASSSQVNTEAFF. Variable domain in full (rest from reference TRBV5-8 and TRBJ1-1): EAGVTQSPTHLIKTRGQQATLRCSPISGHTSVYWYQQALGLGLQFLLWYDEGEERNRGNFPPRFSGRQFPNYSSELNVNALELEDSALYLCASSSQVNTEAFFGQGTRLTVV.

The chain links TRBV18 to TRBJ2-1; 7 bases map to TRBD2. This CDR3 contains 15 residues. The V gene end was trimmed by 0 bases and the J gene end by 10 bases; junction bases not matched to a gene: 9. CDR1 KGHSH and CDR2 LQKENI come from the germline V gene. CDR3 sequence (DNA): TGTGCCAGCTCACCACCCCAGCGGGGCTACGGGGAGCAGTTCTTC. Encoded protein: CASSPPQRGYGEQFF.

CDR3 in amino acids: CASSLGAGYYEQFF. In nucleotides, the CDR3 is TGTGCCAGCAGCTTAGGGGCGGGATATTATGAGCAGTTCTTC. This chain links TRBV11-3 with TRBJ2-1; perhaps TRBD2 as D (6 bases). CDR1 and CDR2 from the germline V gene are SGHNT and YENEEA. Trimming cost V 1 base and J 8 bases, with 12 bases left between them. CDR3 length equals 14 residues.